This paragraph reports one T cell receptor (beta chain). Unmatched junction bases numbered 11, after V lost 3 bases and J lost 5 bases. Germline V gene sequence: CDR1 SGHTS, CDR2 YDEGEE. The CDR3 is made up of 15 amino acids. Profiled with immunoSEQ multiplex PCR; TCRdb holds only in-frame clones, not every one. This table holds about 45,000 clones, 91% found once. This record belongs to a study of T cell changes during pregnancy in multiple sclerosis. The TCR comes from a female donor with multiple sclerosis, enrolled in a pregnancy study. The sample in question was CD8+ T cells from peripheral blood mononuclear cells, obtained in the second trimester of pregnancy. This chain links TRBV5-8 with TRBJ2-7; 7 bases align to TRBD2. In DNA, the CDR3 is TGTGCCAGCAGCTCTGGGACTACGTCTGGCGACGAGCAGTACTTC. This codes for CASSSGTTSGDEQYF.